This T cell receptor beta chain was captured by sequencing in a study of spatial heterogeneity in lung cancer. Whole-study context: Consistent detection of more beta-chain than alpha-chain sequences was observed. Across tumor regions, counts of TCR transcripts showed a strong correlation with a T cell module score derived from matched bulk RNA-seq.

Time point defined: sample taken at primary tumor resection. Of note for this clonotype: Its cognate antigen is unknown.

In the library, each TCR cDNA molecule bore its own unique molecular identifier. A single record per CDR3 protein comes from TCRdb applying MiXCR to the 5' RACE reads. Here the sample spans about 29,000 distinct CDR3 sequences, 7.1% being singletons. Per germline, CDR1 SGHNT and CDR2 YYREEE (reference sequence). The CDR3 extends over 14 amino acids. Germline trimming cut 2 bases from V and 9 bases from J; bases unmatched to any gene: 7. Notes on the study in general: The number of expanded tumor alpha and beta chains correlated with mutation number.

Source: lung tumor tissue, taken at surgery. The V gene is TRBV5-4, the J gene TRBJ2-5; TRBD2 matches at 10 bases. The TCR comes from a male donor with early-stage non-small cell lung cancer. The CDR3 reads CASSLAGTSESQYF. The CDR3 bases are TGTGCCAGCAGCTTAGCCGGGACTAGCGAGTCCCAGTACTTC. Full variable domain (rest looked up from reference TRBV5-4 and TRBJ2-5): ETGVTQSPTHLIKTRGQQVTLRCSSQSGHNTVSWYQQALGQGPQFIFQYYREEENGRGNFPPRFSGLQFPNYSSELNVNALELDDSALYLCASSLAGTSESQYFGPGTRLLVL.